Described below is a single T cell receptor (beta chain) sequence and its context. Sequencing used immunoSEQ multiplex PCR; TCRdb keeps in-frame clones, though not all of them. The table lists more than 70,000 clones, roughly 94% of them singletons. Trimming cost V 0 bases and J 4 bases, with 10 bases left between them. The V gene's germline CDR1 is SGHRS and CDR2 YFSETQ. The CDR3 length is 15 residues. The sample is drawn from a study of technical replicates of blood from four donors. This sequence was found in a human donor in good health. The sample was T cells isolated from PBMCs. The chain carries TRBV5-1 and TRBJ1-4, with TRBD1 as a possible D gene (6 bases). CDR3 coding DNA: TGCGCCAGCAGCTTGGTGGCAGGGGTTAATGAAAAACTGTTTTTT. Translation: CASSLVAGVNEKLFF.